A few counts support the clone carrying this TCR beta chain. The data originate from a study of shared clonotypes between healthy human individuals. Study information: Per donor, three plates held CD4 naive cells, three held CD4 memory, two held CD8 naive and one held CD8 memory.

TCRdb keeps only in-frame clones here, not all; method: immunoSEQ multiplex PCR. The repertoire holds around 2.1 million clones, with approximately 94% as singletons. It was CD45RO-negative cells, positively selected for CCR7, that made up naive CD8 cells, with terminally differentiated effector memory CD45RA+ cells excluded. The source of this sequence is a man aged 18 to 35 in good health. Some clones in this sample may be carry-over from other donors' samples. What was sequenced was naive CD8+ T cells from PBMCs.

In DNA form, the CDR3 reads TGTGCCAGCAGGTCCCACTACGAGCAGTACTTC. Translation: CASRSHYEQYF. This chain uses TRBV11-2 with TRBJ2-7; D is undetermined. This CDR3 has 11 residues. Germline V gene data show CDR1 as SGHAT and CDR2 as FQNNGV. Trimming stripped 6 bases from V and 3 bases from J, with 6 bases between. Full variable domain (outside the CDR3, taken from reference TRBV11-2 and TRBJ2-7): EAGVAQSPRYKIIEKRQSVAFWCNPISGHATLYWYQQILGQGPKLLIQFQNNGVVDDSQLPKDRFSAERLKGVDSTLKIQPAKLEDSAVYLCASRSHYEQYFGPGTRLTVT.